The present T cell receptor (beta chain) was sequenced within a study of preoperative IRX-2 immunotherapy in early breast cancer. With 5 bases removed from V and 0 bases from J, the gap between germline ends came to 13 bases. The CDR3 sequence is 16 residues long. Sequenced by immunoSEQ multiplex PCR; TCRdb stores in-frame clones only, minus some. Of over 20,000 clones listed, roughly four fifths are singletons. Treatment of the sample: preoperative locoregional IRX-2 cytokine immunotherapy. Samples came from a phase Ib trial of preoperative locoregional IRX-2 cytokine immunotherapy. This clone was found a few times.

The source was lymph node tissue, collected after IRX-2 immunotherapy. The chain uses TRBV7-1 and TRBJ2-2, with TRBD2 as a possible D gene (6 bases). TRBV7-1 is reported as an ORF; its role is uncertain. The receptor's source is a human donor with breast cancer. CDR3: CASSLAGTANTGELFF. As DNA, the CDR3 is TGTGCCAGCAGCCTCGCGGGGACTGCGAACACCGGGGAGCTGTTTTTT.